The 27 T cell receptor beta chains below were found in one sample sequenced in a study of neurological immune-mediated disorders. Using its own MiXCR run on the 5' RACE reads, TCRdb lists one record per CDR3 protein. The sample holds 40,000 to 45,000 distinct CDR3 sequences, roughly 6% seen once. The sequencing sample was made of CD4+ T cells from blood. The receptors come from a woman between 40 and 50 years old in good health.

This clonotype was detected many times. The rearrangement uses TRBV5-1 and TRBJ2-7; tentatively, D is TRBD1 or TRBD2 (5 bases each). V lost 0 bases and J lost 6, with 16 bases in between. The germline CDR1 and CDR2 sequences are SGHRS and YFSETQ. The CDR3 loop spans 15 amino acids. This CDR3 reads CASSLEGRGILEQYF. DNA of the CDR3: TGCGCCAGCAGCTTGGAGGGGCGAGGGATCCTCGAGCAGTACTTC.

The gene calls are TRBV7-9 and TRBJ1-1, with D tentatively TRBD1 (5 bases). V lost 1 base and J lost 11, with 8 bases in between. The CDR3 is made up of 11 amino acids. CDR1 is SEHNR and CDR2 is FQNEAQ in the germline V gene (reference sequence). The CDR3 sequence is CASSLVGGAFF. For the CDR3, the DNA is TGTGCCAGCAGCTTAGTTGGGGGGGCTTTCTTT.

This clonotype was picked up many times. The rearrangement links TRBV12-3 or TRBV12-4 to TRBJ1-5; 7 bases match TRBD1. This CDR3 comprises 16 residues. Germline trimming cut 1 base from V and 5 bases from J; bases unmatched to any gene: 8. CDR3 amino acids: CASSLGTGRADQPQHF. CDR3 bases: TGTGCCAGCAGTTTAGGGACAGGTCGGGCGGATCAGCCCCAGCATTTT.

This clonotype was seen repeatedly, ten times or more. The V gene is TRBV5-1, the J gene TRBJ2-7; D may match TRBD1 or TRBD2 (5 bases each). The CDR3 spans 17 residues. V lost 4 bases and J lost 6, with 26 bases in between. CDR1 and CDR2 (germline): SGHRS, YFSETQ. CDR3 in DNA: TGCGCCAGCAGCCCCGATGGGGCGACAAGGAGGCATGCCGAGCAGTACTTC. Protein: CASSPDGATRRHAEQYF.

This clonotype was detected ten times or more. The V gene is TRBV28, the J gene TRBJ2-1; no clear D. From germline, CDR1 is MDHEN and CDR2 SYDVKM. Trimming took off 2 bases at V and 7 bases at J, with 15 bases between the two ends. There are 15 residues in the CDR3. The CDR3 here is CASSLTPPRQNEQFF. The CDR3 DNA reads as TGTGCCAGCAGTTTAACCCCTCCCCGGCAGAATGAGCAGTTCTTC.

This clonotype has at least ten counts. The chain recombines TRBV5-1 with TRBJ1-2; D is perhaps TRBD1 (5 bases). Germline loops: CDR1 SGHRS, CDR2 YFSETQ. The CDR3 consists of 14 residues. The germline V and J ends were trimmed by 4 bases and 4 bases, with 14 bases remaining between them. The DNA for the CDR3 is TGCGCCAGCAGCCCCGGGGCCGGGGTCTATGGCTACACCTTC. Its translation is CASSPGAGVYGYTF.

This clonotype was seen at least ten times. The J gene is TRBJ2-2, the V gene TRBV12-3 or TRBV12-4; tentative D call: TRBD2 (6 bases). Between the trimmed V and J ends, which lost 5 bases and 7 bases, there was a span of 14 bases. The CDR3 contains 14 residues. The CDR3 loop reads CASSPEGSVGELFF. The CDR3 nucleotides are TGTGCCAGCAGTCCGGAGGGGTCGGTCGGGGAGCTGTTTTTT.

This clonotype was recorded many times. V is TRBV11-2 and J is TRBJ2-5; D call uncertain. V was shortened by 2 bases and J by 4 bases, with 5 bases between the two germline ends. This CDR3 comprises 12 residues. The V gene's germline CDR1 is SGHAT and CDR2 FQNNGV. The CDR3 coding sequence is TGTGCCAGCAGCTTATCAGGAGAGACCCAGTACTTC. Protein sequence: CASSLSGETQYF. Full variable domain (remainder filled in from reference TRBV11-2 and TRBJ2-5): EAGVAQSPRYKIIEKRQSVAFWCNPISGHATLYWYQQILGQGPKLLIQFQNNGVVDDSQLPKDRFSAERLKGVDSTLKIQPAKLEDSAVYLCASSLSGETQYFGPGTRLLVL.

This clonotype appeared many times. The J gene is TRBJ2-7, the V gene TRBV28, with 11 bases fitting TRBD1. Germline lookup yields CDR1 MDHEN and CDR2 SYDVKM. With V trimmed by 2 bases and J by 2 bases, 5 bases remained unmatched. The CDR3 spans 16 residues. The CDR3 here is CASSLPGGQGAYEQYF. For the CDR3, the DNA is TGTGCCAGCAGTTTACCCGGGGGACAGGGGGCCTACGAGCAGTACTTC.

This clonotype was counted ten times or more. The CDR3 protein is CASSLGGGKGNTEAFF. CDR3 nucleotide sequence: TGCGCCAGCAGCTTGGGAGGGGGCAAGGGGAACACTGAAGCTTTCTTT. V is TRBV5-1 and J is TRBJ1-1, with TRBD1 matching over 7 bases. CDR1 and CDR2 (germline): SGHRS, YFSETQ. The trim removed 0 bases at V and 1 base at J, leaving 6 bases unmatched. The CDR3 covers 16 residues.

This clonotype was recorded at least ten times. CDR3 nucleotide sequence: TGTGCCAGCAGCTCGCTCTTAGCGGGCAGGGCAGATACGCAGTATTTT. The encoded protein is CASSSLLAGRADTQYF. This chain joins TRBV7-8 and TRBJ2-3, with 7 bases aligning to TRBD2. Per germline, CDR1 SGHVS and CDR2 FQNEAQ. With V trimmed by 4 bases and J by 4 bases, 11 bases remained unmatched. The CDR3 is 16 residues long.

This clonotype has a count of ten or more. This rearrangement joins TRBV29-1 to TRBJ2-7; 10 nucleotides match TRBD2. Looked up from germline, CDR1 is SQVTM and CDR2 is ANQGSEA. CDR3 length: 15 amino acids. With 1 base clipped from V and 7 bases from J, the junction kept 10 bases outside the gene matches. CDR3 residues: CSVEGSSGSLREQYF. CDR3 DNA: TGCAGCGTTGAAGGATCTAGCGGGAGTTTGAGGGAGCAGTACTTC.

This clonotype was picked up many times. The chain has TRBV10-3 and TRBJ1-3; D call uncertain. This CDR3 has 13 amino acids. Germline CDR1 is ENHRY and CDR2 is SYGVKD. Trimming removed 3 bases at V and 2 bases at J, with 5 bases between. The DNA for the CDR3 is TGTGCCATCAGTGACACAGCTGGAAACACCATATATTTT. The encoded protein is CAISDTAGNTIYF.

In this sample, this clonotype turned up many times. This sequence joins TRBV9 and TRBJ2-5; 10 bases align to TRBD1. The V and J ends lost 0 bases and 5 bases, in that order; junction bases with no gene match: 7. The CDR3 totals 16 residues. Germline loops: CDR1 SGDLS, CDR2 YYNGEE. The CDR3 nucleotides read TGTGCCAGCAGCGTAGGGTTGACAGGGGGCTTTGAGACCCAGTACTTC. It specifies CASSVGLTGGFETQYF.

Ten or more counts support this clonotype. V gene TRBV5-5 combines with J gene TRBJ1-2; the D is unclear. In germline, CDR1 is SGHKS, CDR2 YYEKEE (reference sequence). Trimming shortened V by 3 bases and J by 3 bases, and 15 bases separated the two germline ends. The CDR3 runs to 15 residues. The CDR3 here is CASSSPTGSYYGYTF. For the CDR3, the DNA is TGTGCCAGCAGCTCCCCTACCGGCAGTTACTATGGCTACACCTTC. Combining the CDR3 with reference TRBV5-5 and TRBJ1-2 gives the whole variable domain DAGVTQSPTHLIKTRGQQVTLRCSPISGHKSVSWYQQVLGQGPQFIFQYYEKEERGRGNFPDRFSARQFPNYSSELNVNALLLGDSALYLCASSSPTGSYYGYTFGSGTRLTVV.

This clonotype was counted ten times or more. The chain links TRBV5-1 to TRBJ2-5; 7 bases map to TRBD2. V dropped 4 bases and J dropped 4; count of bases not matched to a gene: 10. There are 15 residues in the CDR3. The V gene's germline CDR1 is SGHRS and CDR2 YFSETQ. The CDR3 nucleotides read TGCGCCAGCAGCCGAACTGGGGGGGGGAGAGAGACCCAGTACTTC. Residues: CASSRTGGGRETQYF.

Ten or more counts support this clonotype. The chain couples TRBV5-1 to TRBJ2-3; 12 bases align to TRBD1. The CDR3 totals 18 residues. Germline V gene lookup returns CDR1 SGHRS and CDR2 YFSETQ. Trimming cost V 5 bases and J 4 bases; bases outside gene matches: 14. The CDR3, as DNA: TGCGCCAGCAGTCTCCTTGGGAGCGGGACAGGGGGCGCAGATACGCAGTATTTT. Residues: CASSLLGSGTGGADTQYF. The whole variable domain, remainder taken from reference TRBV5-1 and TRBJ2-3, is KAGVTQTPRYLIKTRGQQVTLSCSPISGHRSVSWYQQTPGQGLQFLFEYFSETQRNKGNFPGRFSGRQFSNSRSEMNVSTLELGDSALYLCASSLLGSGTGGADTQYFGPGTRLTVL.

This clonotype was found many times. The DNA for the CDR3 is TGCAGTGCTAGAGAGAAGGGTCAGCCCCAGCATTTT. Encoded protein: CSAREKGQPQHF. The chain is built from TRBV20-1 and TRBJ1-5, with no clear D. The CDR3 extends over 12 amino acids. The germline V and J ends were trimmed by 0 bases and 6 bases, with 6 bases remaining between them. Looked up from germline, CDR1 is DFQATT and CDR2 is SNEGSKA (reference sequence).

In this sample, this clonotype turned up many times. The rearrangement joins TRBV5-4 to TRBJ2-2, with D unclear. Germline lookup yields CDR1 SGHNT and CDR2 YYREEE (reference sequence). The CDR3 extends over 11 amino acids. Trimming removed 3 bases at V and 6 bases at J, with 3 bases between. The CDR3 region is CASSSPGELFF. CDR3 in DNA: TGTGCCAGCAGCTCCCCCGGGGAGCTGTTTTTT.

This clonotype was observed at least ten times. V usage is TRBV6-2 or TRBV6-3 and J usage is TRBJ1-2; 10 bases align to TRBD1. Per germline, CDR1 MNHEY and CDR2 SVGEGT. Trimming at V came to 7 bases and at J to 8 bases, leaving 7 bases not matched to a gene. This CDR3 spans 13 amino acids. CDR3 in amino acids: CASTLKDRGGYTF. CDR3 coding DNA: TGTGCCAGCACCCTGAAGGACAGGGGGGGCTACACCTTC.

This clonotype was seen many times. This chain connects TRBV6-1 to TRBJ2-3; 7 bases match TRBD2. This CDR3 region has 14 residues. V trimming: 1 base; J trimming: 9 bases; junction bases outside the gene matches: 7. Per germline, CDR1 MNHNS and CDR2 SASEGT. CDR3 loop: CASSEGGGGRTQYF. In nucleotides, the CDR3 is TGTGCCAGCAGTGAAGGGGGCGGGGGACGGACGCAGTATTTT.

The table lists this clonotype with many counts. The chain joins TRBV20-1 to TRBJ2-7; D is unresolved. The CDR3 spans 14 residues. The V end was cut by 0 bases, the J end by 2 bases, with 11 bases between. Germline V CDR1 and CDR2: DFQATT, SNEGSKA (reference sequence). CDR3 sequence reads: CSARDRSFTYEQYF. CDR3 DNA: TGCAGTGCTAGAGATAGGTCTTTTACCTACGAGCAGTACTTC.

The rearrangement joins TRBV28 to TRBJ1-5; D call uncertain. The CDR3 has 14 amino acids. V was shortened by 2 bases and J by 7 bases, with 12 bases between the two germline ends. The germline V gene encodes CDR1 MDHEN and CDR2 SYDVKM. The chain's CDR3 is CASSLTSAKQPQHF. The CDR3 nucleotides are TGTGCCAGCAGTTTAACCTCGGCCAAACAGCCCCAGCATTTT.

This clonotype was seen ten or more times. The chain is built from TRBV9 and TRBJ2-7; weak D call: TRBD2 (6 bases). Trimming removed 0 bases at V and 0 bases at J, with 13 bases between. There are 16 residues in the CDR3. Germline lookup yields CDR1 SGDLS and CDR2 YYNGEE. Here the CDR3 DNA reads TGTGCCAGCAGCGTAGGCGGCGGGATGAACTCCTACGAGCAGTACTTC. The encoded protein is CASSVGGGMNSYEQYF.

This clonotype was counted ten times or more. The rearrangement joins TRBV18 to TRBJ2-3; D not certain. This CDR3 has 15 amino acids. The V and J ends lost 0 bases and 3 bases respectively, with 10 bases between them. Germline values: CDR1 KGHSH, CDR2 LQKENI. The CDR3 loop is CASSPPGYGTDTQYF. The CDR3 bases are TGTGCCAGCTCACCACCGGGGTATGGGACAGATACGCAGTATTTT.

There are many counts of this clonotype. This chain links TRBV20-1 with TRBJ2-1; TRBD2 is a possible D gene (6 bases). V lost 0 bases and J lost 12, with 24 bases in between. This CDR3 is built from 16 residues. From germline, CDR1 is DFQATT and CDR2 SNEGSKA (reference sequence). Written as DNA, the CDR3 is TGCAGTGCTAGAGATTGGCAGCGGCCCGGGGGAAGGGGGCAGTTCTTC. Its translation is CSARDWQRPGGRGQFF.

This clonotype was recorded many times. The chain recombines TRBV7-2 with TRBJ2-5, with D perhaps given as TRBD1 or TRBD2 (5 bases each). Germline-derived CDR1 and CDR2 are SGHTA and FQGNSA. This CDR3 has 14 amino acids. V lost 1 base to trimming and J lost 2 bases, with 8 bases between them. CDR3 nucleotides: TGTGCCAGCAGCTTAGGGGACGTACAAGAGACCCAGTACTTC. Amino acid sequence: CASSLGDVQETQYF.